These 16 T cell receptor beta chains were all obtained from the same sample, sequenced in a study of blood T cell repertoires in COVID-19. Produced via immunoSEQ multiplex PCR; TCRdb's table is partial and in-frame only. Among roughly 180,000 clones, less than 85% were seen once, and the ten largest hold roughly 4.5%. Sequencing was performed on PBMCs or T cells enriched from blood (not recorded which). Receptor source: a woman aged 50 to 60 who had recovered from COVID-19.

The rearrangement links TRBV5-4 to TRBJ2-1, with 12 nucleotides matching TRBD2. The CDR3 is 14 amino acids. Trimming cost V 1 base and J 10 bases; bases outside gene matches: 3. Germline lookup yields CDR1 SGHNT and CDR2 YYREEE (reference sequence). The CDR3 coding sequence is TGTGCCAGCAGCTTGCCTAGCGGGGGGGCCGAGCAGTTCTTC. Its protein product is CASSLPSGGAEQFF.

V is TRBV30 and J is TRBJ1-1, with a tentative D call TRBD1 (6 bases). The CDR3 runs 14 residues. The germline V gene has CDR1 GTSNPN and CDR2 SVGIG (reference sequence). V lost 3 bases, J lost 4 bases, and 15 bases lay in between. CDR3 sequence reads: CAWRFRGATTEAFF. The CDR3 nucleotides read TGTGCCTGGAGGTTCAGGGGTGCCACCACTGAAGCTTTCTTT.

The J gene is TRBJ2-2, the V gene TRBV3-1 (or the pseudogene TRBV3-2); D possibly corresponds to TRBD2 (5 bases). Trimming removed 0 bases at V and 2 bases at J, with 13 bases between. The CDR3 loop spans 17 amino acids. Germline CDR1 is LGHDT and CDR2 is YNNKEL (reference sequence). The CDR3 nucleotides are TGTGCCAGCAGCCAAGAGGCGGGCCGACATAACACCGGGGAGCTGTTTTTT. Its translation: CASSQEAGRHNTGELFF.

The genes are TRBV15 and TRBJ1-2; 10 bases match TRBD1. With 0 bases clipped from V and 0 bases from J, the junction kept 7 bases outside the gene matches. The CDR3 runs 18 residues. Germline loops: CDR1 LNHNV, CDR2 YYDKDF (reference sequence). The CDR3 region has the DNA TGTGCCACCAGCAGAGACGGGACAGGGGCCTCCTCTAACTATGGCTACACCTTC. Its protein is CATSRDGTGASSNYGYTF.

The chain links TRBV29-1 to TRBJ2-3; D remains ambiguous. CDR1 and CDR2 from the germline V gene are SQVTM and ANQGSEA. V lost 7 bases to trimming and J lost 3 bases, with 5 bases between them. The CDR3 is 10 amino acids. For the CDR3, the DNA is TGCAGCGCCACTACAGATACGCAGTATTTT. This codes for CSATTDTQYF.

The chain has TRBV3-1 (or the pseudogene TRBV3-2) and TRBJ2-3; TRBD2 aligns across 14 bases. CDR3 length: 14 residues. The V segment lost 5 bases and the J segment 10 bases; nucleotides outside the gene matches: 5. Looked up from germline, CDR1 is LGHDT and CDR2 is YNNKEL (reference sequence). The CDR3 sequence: CASSFGTSGGSQYF. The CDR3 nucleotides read TGTGCCAGCAGCTTCGGGACTAGCGGGGGTTCGCAGTATTTT.

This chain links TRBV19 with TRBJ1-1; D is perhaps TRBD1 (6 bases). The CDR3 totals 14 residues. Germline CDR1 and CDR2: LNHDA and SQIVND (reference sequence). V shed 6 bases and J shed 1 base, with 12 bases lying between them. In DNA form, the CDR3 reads TGTGCCAGTAGAGCCTACAGGGAGAACACTGAAGCTTTCTTT. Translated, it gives CASRAYRENTEAFF.

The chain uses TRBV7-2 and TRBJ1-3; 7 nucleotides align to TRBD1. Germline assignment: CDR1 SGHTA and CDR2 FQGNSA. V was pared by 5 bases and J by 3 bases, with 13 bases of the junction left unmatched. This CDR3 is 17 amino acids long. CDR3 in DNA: TGTGCCAGCAGCCCAATGAAATCAACAGGGGATGGAAACACCATATATTTT. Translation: CASSPMKSTGDGNTIYF.

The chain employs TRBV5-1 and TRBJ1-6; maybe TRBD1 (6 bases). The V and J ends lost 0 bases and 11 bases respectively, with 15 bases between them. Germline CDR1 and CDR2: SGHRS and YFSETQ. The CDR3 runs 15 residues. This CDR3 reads CASSLAQGPTPPLHF. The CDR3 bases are TGCGCCAGCAGCTTGGCCCAGGGGCCCACCCCACCCCTCCACTTT.

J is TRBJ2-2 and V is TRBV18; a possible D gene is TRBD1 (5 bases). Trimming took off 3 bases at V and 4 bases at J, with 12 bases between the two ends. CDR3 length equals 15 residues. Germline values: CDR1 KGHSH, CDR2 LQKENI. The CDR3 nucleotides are TGTGCCAGCTCACCGGGGCAGGGTGCCACCGGGGAGCTGTTTTTT. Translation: CASSPGQGATGELFF.

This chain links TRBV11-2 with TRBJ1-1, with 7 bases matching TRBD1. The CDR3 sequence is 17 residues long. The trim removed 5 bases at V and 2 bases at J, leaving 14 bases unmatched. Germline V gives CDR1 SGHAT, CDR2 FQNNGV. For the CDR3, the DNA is TGTGCCAGCAGCCCGACAGGGCTACGAACTCAAAACACTGAAGCTTTCTTT. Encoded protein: CASSPTGLRTQNTEAFF.

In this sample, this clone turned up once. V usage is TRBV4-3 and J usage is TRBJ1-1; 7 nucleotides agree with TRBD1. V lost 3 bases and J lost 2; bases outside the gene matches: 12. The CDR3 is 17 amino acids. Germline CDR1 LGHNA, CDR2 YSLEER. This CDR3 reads CASSHGMTGTANTEAFF. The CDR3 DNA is TGCGCCAGCAGCCATGGAATGACCGGGACAGCTAACACTGAAGCTTTCTTT.

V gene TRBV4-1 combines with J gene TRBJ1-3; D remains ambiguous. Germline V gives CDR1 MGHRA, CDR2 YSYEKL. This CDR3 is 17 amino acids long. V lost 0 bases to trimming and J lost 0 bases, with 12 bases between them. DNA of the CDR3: TGCGCCAGCAGCCAAGAACTGGTGGGGAGCTCTGGAAACACCATATATTTT. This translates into CASSQELVGSSGNTIYF.

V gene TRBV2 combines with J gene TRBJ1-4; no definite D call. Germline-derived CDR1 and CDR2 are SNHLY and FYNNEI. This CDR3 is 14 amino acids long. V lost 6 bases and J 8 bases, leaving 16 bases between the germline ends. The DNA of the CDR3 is TGTGCCAGCAGGGTAGCAGGTGGACTGGAAAAACTGTTTTTT. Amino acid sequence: CASRVAGGLEKLFF.

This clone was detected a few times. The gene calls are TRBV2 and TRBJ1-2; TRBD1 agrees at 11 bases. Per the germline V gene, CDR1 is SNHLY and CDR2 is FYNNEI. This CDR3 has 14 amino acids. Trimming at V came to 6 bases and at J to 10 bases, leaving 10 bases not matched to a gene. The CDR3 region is CASRTGTGGPLYTF. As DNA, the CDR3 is TGTGCCAGCAGGACCGGGACAGGGGGTCCCCTCTACACCTTC.

The CDR3 loop is CASSLGTQGNEQFF. CDR3 in DNA: TGCGCCAGCAGCTTGGGTACACAGGGGAATGAGCAGTTCTTC. The chain couples TRBV5-1 to TRBJ2-1, with 7 bases aligning to TRBD1. The ends lost 0 bases at V and 7 bases at J; junction bases unmatched: 4. The CDR3 sequence is 14 residues long. From germline, CDR1 is SGHRS and CDR2 YFSETQ.